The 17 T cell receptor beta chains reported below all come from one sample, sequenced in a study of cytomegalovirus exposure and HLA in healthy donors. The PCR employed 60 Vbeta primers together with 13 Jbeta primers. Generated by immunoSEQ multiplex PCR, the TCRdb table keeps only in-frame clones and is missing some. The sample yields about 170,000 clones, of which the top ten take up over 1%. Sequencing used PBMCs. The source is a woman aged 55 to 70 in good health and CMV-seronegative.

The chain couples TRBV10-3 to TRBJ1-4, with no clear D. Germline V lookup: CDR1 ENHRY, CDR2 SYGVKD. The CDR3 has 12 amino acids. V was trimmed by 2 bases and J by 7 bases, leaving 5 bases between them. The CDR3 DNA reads TGTGCCATCAGTGAGGAGGGTGAAAAACTGTTTTTT. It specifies CAISEEGEKLFF.

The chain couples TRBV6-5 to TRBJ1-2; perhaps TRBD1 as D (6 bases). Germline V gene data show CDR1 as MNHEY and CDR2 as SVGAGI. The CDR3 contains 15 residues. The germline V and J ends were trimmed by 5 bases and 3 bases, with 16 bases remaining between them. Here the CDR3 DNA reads TGTGCCAGCAGTCCCCGGGCAGGGGACCACTATGGCTACACCTTC. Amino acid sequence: CASSPRAGDHYGYTF.

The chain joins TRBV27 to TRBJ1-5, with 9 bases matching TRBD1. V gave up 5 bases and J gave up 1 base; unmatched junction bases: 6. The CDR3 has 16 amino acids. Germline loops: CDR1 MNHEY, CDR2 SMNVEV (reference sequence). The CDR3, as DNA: TGTGCCAGCAGTCCTGGACAGGGGAGAAGCAATCAGCCCCAGCATTTT. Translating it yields CASSPGQGRSNQPQHF.

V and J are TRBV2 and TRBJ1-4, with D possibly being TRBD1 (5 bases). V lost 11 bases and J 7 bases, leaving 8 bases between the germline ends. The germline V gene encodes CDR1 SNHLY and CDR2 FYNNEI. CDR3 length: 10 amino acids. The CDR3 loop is CAGGGEKLFF. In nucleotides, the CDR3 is TGTGCCGGGGGGGGTGAAAAACTGTTTTTT. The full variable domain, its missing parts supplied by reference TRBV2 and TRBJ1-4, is EPEVTQTPSHQVTQMGQEVILRCVPISNHLYFYWYRQILGQKVEFLVSFYNNEISEKSEIFDDQFSVERPDGSNFTLKIRSTKLEDSAMYFCAGGGEKLFFGSGTQLSVL.

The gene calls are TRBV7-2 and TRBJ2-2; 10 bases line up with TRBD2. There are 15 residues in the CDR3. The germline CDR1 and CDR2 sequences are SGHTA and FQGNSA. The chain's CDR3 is CASQVAGGNTGELFF. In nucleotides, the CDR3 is TGTGCTTCCCAGGTAGCGGGAGGCAACACCGGGGAGCTGTTTTTT.

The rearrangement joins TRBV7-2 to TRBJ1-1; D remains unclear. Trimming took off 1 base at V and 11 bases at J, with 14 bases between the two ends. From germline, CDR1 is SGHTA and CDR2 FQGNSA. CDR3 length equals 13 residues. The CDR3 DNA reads TGTGCCAGCAGCTTAGAGTTGTTCGGGATGGCTTTCTTT. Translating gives CASSLELFGMAFF.

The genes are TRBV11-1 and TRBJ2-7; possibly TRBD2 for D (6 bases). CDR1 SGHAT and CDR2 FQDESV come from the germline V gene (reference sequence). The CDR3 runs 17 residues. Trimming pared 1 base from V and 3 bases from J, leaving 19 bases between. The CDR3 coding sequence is TGTGCCAGCAGCTTAGTAGCCCCCTACGCGGGAAGCTACGAGCAGTACTTC. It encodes CASSLVAPYAGSYEQYF. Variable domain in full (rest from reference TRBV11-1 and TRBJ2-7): EAEVAQSPRYKITEKSQAVAFWCDPISGHATLYWYRQILGQGPELLVQFQDESVVDDSQLPKDRFSAERLKGVDSTLKIQPAELGDSAMYLCASSLVAPYAGSYEQYFGPGTRLTVT.

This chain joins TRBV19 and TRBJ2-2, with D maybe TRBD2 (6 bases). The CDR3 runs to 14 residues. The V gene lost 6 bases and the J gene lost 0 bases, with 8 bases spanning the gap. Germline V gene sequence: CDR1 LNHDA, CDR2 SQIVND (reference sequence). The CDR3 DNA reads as TGTGCCAGTAGGACTAGTCCGAACACCGGGGAGCTGTTTTTT. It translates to CASRTSPNTGELFF.

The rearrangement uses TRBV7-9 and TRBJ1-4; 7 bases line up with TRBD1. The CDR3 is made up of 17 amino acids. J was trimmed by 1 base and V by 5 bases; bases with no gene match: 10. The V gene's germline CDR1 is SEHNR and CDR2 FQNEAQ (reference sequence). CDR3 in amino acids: CASSVKQGRGTNEKLFF. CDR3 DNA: TGTGCCAGCAGCGTCAAACAGGGGAGAGGAACTAATGAAAAACTGTTTTTT.

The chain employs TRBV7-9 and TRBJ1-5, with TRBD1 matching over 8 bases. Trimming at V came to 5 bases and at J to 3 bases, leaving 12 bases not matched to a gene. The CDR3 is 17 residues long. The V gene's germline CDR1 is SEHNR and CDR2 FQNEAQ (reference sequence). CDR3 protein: CASSNSRTGMNNQPQHF. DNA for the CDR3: TGTGCCAGCAGCAATTCAAGGACAGGGATGAACAATCAGCCCCAGCATTTT.

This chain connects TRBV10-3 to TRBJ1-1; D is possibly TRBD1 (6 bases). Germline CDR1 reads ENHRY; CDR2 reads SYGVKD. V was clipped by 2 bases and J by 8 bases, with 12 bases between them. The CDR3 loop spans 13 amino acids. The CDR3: CAISERGGTEAFF. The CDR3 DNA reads TGTGCCATCAGTGAGAGGGGGGGGACAGAAGCTTTCTTT.

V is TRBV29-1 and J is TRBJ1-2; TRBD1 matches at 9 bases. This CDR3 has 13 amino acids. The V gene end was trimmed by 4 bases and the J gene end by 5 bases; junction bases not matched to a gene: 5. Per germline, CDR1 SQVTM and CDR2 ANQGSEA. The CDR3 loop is CSVGRTGEYGYTF. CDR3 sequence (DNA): TGCAGCGTTGGGCGGACAGGGGAGTATGGCTACACCTTC. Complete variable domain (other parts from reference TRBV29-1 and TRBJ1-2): SAVISQKPSRDICQRGTSLTIQCQVDSQVTMMFWYRQQPGQSLTLIATANQGSEATYESGFVIDKFPISRPNLTFSTLTVSNMSPEDSSIYLCSVGRTGEYGYTFGSGTRLTVV.

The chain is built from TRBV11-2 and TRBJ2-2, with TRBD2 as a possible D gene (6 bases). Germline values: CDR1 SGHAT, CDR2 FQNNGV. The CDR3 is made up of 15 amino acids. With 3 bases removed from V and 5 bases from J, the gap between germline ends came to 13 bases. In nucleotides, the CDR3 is TGTGCCAGCAGCTTCAGACTGGCGGGGACCGGGGAGCTGTTTTTT. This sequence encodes CASSFRLAGTGELFF.

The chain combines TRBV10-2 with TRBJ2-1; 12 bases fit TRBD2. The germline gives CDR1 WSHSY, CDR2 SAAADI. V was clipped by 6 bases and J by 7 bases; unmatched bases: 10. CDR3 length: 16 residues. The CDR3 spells CASRGSTSGSRNEQFF. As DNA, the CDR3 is TGCGCCAGCAGGGGATCGACTAGCGGGAGTCGTAATGAGCAGTTCTTC.

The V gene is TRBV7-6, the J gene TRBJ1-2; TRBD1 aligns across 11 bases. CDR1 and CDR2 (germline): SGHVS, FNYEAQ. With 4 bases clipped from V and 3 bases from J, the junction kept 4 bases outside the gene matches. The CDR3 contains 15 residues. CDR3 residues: CASSSPGQGDYGYTF. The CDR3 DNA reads TGTGCCAGCAGCTCTCCGGGACAGGGGGACTATGGCTACACCTTC.

CDR3 nucleotides: TGTGCCAGCAGCGGCCCGCACGGCAGGGGAACCTACGAGCAGTACTTC. It yields the protein CASSGPHGRGTYEQYF. The V gene is TRBV9, the J gene TRBJ2-7, with TRBD1 as a possible D gene (6 bases). Germline-derived CDR1 and CDR2 are SGDLS and YYNGEE. CDR3 length: 16 residues. Between the trimmed V and J ends, which lost 3 bases and 2 bases, there was a span of 18 bases.

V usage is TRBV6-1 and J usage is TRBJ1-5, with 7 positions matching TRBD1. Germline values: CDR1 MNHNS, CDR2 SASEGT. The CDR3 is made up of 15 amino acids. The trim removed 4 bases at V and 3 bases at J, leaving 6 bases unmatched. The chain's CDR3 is CASSARQGYNQPQHF. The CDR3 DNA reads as TGTGCCAGCAGTGCTCGACAGGGCTACAATCAGCCCCAGCATTTT.